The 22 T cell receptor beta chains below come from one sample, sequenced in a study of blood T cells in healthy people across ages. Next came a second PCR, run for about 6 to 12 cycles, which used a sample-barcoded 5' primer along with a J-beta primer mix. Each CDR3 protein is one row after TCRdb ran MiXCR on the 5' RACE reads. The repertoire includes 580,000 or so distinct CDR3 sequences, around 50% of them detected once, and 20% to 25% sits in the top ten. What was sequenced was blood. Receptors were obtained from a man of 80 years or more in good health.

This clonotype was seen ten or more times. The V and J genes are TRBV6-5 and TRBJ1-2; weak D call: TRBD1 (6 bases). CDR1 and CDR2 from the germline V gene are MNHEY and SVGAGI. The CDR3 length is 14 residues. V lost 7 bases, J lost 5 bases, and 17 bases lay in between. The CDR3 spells CASTPGADGYGYTF. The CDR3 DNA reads TGTGCCAGCACGCCAGGGGCGGATGGTTATGGCTACACCTTC.

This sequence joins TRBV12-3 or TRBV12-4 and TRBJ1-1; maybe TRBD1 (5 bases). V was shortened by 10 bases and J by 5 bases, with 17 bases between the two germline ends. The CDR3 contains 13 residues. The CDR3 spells CATLGRGRTEAFF. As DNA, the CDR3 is TGTGCCACCCTGGGAAGGGGAAGGACTGAAGCTTTCTTT.

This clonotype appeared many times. CDR3 residues: CASSLRVTPTGYAVLTF. CDR3 sequence (DNA): TGTGCCAGCAGTTTGAGGGTTACTCCGACAGGTTACGCCGTCCTGACTTTC. The chain has TRBV27 and TRBJ2-6, with D maybe TRBD1 (6 bases). The CDR3 is 17 amino acids. The V gene lost 3 bases and the J gene lost 12 bases, with 24 bases spanning the gap. Germline assignment: CDR1 MNHEY and CDR2 SMNVEV (reference sequence). Supplemented by reference TRBV27 and TRBJ2-6, the full variable domain reads EAQVTQNPRYLITVTGKKLTVTCSQNMNHEYMSWYRQDPGLGLRQIYYSMNVEVTDKGDVPEGYKVSRKEKRNFPLILESPSPNQTSLYFCASSLRVTPTGYAVLTFGAGSRLTVL.

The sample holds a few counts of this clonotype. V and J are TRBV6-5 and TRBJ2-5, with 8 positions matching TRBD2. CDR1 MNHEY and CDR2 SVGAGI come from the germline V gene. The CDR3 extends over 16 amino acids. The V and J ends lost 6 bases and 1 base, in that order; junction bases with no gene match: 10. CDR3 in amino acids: CASRAGLTSAQETQYF. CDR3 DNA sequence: TGTGCCAGCAGGGCCGGCCTGACTAGCGCCCAAGAGACCCAGTACTTC.

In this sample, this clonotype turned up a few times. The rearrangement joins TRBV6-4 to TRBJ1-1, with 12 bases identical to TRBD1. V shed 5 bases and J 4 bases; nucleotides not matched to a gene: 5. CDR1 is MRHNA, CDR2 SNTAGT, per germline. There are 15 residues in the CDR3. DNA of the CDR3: TGTGCCAGCAGTACCGGGACAGGGGGCGTCACTGAAGCTTTCTTT. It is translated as CASSTGTGGVTEAFF.

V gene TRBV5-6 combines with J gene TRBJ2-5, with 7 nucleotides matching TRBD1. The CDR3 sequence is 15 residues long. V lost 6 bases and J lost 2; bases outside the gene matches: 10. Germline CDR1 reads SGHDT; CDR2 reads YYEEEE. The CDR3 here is CASTLGGLGQETQYF. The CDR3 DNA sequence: TGTGCCAGCACCTTAGGGGGCTTGGGGCAAGAGACCCAGTACTTC.

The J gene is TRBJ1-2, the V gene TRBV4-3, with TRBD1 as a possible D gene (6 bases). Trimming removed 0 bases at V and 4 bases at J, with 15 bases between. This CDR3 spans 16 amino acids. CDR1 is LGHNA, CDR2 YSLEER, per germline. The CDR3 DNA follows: TGCGCCAGCAGCCAAGACCGGACCAGGGGACCCTATGGCTACACCTTC. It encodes CASSQDRTRGPYGYTF.

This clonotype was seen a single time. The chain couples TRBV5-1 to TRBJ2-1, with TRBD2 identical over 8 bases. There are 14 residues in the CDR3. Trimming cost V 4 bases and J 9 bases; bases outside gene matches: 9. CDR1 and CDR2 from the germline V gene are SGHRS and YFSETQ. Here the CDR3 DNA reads TGCGCCAGCAGCAGGACTAGCCCTGGGGGTGAGCAGTTCTTC. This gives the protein CASSRTSPGGEQFF. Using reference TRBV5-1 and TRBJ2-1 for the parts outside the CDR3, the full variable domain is KAGVTQTPRYLIKTRGQQVTLSCSPISGHRSVSWYQQTPGQGLQFLFEYFSETQRNKGNFPGRFSGRQFSNSRSEMNVSTLELGDSALYLCASSRTSPGGEQFFGPGTRLTVL.

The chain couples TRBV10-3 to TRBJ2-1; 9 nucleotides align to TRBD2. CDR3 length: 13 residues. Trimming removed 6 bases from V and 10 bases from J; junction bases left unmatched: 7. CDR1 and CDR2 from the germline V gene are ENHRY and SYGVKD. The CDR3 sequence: CAISERLAEEQFF. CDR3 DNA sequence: TGTGCCATCAGCGAGAGACTAGCGGAAGAGCAGTTCTTC.

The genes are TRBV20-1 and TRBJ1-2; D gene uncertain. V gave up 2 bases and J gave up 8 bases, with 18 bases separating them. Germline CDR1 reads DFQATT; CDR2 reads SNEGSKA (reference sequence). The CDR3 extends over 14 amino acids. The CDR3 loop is CSARSPRASQGYTF. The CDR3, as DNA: TGCAGTGCTAGATCCCCCCGGGCATCTCAGGGCTACACCTTC.

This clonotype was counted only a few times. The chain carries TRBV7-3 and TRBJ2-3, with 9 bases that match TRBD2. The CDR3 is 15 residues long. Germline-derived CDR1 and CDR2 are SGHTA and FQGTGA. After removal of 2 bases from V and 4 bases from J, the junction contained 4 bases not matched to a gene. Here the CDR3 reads CASSLLPSGADTQYF. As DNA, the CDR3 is TGTGCCAGCAGCTTACTCCCTAGCGGGGCAGATACGCAGTATTTT.

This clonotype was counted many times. CDR3 region: CASSYERETSGDRDEQFF. The CDR3 DNA follows: TGTGCCAGCAGTTACGAGAGGGAGACTAGCGGGGACAGGGATGAGCAGTTCTTC. J is TRBJ2-1 and V is TRBV6-6; 11 positions match TRBD2. Germline lookup yields CDR1 MNHNY and CDR2 SVGAGI (reference sequence). The CDR3 is 18 residues long. The trim removed 2 bases at V and 8 bases at J, leaving 14 bases unmatched.

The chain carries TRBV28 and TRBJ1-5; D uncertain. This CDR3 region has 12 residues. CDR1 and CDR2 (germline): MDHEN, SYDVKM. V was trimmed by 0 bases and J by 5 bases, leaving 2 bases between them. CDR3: CASSLWYQPQHF. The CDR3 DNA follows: TGTGCCAGCAGTTTATGGTATCAGCCCCAGCATTTT.

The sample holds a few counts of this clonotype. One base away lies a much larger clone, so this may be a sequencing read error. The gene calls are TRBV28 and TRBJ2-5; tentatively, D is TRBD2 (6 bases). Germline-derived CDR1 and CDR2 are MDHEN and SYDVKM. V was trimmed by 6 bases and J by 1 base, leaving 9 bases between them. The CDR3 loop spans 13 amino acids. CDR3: CASRLSGQETQYF. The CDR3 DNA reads TGTGCCAGCAGGCTTAGCGGCCAAGAGACCCAGTACTTC.

CDR3 bases: TGTGCCAGCGGGGATAGGACAGAAGGTAGTGAAAAACTGTTTTTT. Its translation: CASGDRTEGSEKLFF. V is TRBV6-5 and J is TRBJ1-4, with D tentatively TRBD1 (6 bases). V dropped 8 bases and J dropped 7 bases, with 20 bases sitting between them. The CDR3 is 15 amino acids. Germline V gene sequence: CDR1 MNHEY, CDR2 SVGAGI.

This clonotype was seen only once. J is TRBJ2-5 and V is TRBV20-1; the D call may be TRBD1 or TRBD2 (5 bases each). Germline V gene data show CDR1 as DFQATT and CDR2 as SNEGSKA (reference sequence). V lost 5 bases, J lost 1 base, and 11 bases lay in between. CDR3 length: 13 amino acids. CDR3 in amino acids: CSAGTYTQETQYF. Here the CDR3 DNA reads TGCAGTGCTGGGACCTATACCCAAGAGACCCAGTACTTC.

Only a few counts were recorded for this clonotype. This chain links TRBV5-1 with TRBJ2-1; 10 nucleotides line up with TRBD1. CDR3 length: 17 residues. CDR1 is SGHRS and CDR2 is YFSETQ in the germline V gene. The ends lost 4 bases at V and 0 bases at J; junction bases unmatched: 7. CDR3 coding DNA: TGCGCCAGCAGCCCACCGGGACAGGGGAGCTCCTACAATGAGCAGTTCTTC. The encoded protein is CASSPPGQGSSYNEQFF.

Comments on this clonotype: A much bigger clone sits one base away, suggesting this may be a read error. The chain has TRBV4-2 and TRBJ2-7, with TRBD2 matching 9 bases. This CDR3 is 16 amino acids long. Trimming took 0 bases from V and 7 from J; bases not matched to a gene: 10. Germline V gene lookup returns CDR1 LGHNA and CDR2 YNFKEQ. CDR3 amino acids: CASSQDAGGAYNEQYF. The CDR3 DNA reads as TGTGCCAGCAGCCAAGATGCGGGAGGGGCCTACAATGAGCAGTACTTC.

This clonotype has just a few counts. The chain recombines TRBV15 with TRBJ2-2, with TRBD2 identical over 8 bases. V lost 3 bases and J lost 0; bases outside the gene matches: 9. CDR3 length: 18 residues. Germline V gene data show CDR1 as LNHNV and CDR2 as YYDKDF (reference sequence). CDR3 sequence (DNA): TGTGCCACCAGCAGGGCGAAAAGCGGGGGATCGAACACCGGGGAGCTGTTTTTT. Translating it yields CATSRAKSGGSNTGELFF.

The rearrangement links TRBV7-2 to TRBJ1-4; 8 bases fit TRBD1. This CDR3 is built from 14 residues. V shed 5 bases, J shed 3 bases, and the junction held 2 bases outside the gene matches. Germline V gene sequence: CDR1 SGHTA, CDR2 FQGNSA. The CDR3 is CASSRDRSNEKLFF. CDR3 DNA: TGTGCCAGCAGCCGGGACAGGTCTAATGAAAAACTGTTTTTT.

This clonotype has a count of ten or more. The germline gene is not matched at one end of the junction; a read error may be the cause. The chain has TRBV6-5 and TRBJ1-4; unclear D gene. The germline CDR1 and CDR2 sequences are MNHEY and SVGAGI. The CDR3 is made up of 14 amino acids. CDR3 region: CASSYSRVNEELFF. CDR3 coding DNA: TGTGCCAGCAGTTACTCACGAGTCAATGAAGAACTGTTTTTT.

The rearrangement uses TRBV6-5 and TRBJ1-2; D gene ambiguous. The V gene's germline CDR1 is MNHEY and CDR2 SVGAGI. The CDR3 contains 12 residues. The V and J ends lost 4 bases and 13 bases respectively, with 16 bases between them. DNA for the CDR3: TGTGCCAGCAGTTCCCCTCGTAGAGCTTTCACCTTC. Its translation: CASSSPRRAFTF.